These 4 T cell receptor beta chains were sequenced from one sample in a study of human T cells and chemical hapten exposure. As for time point: patch test 1, 2 weeks after DPC sensitization. Treatment described: therapeutic diphenylcyclopropenone sensitization with weekly scalp DPC. From the RACE reads, TCRdb called clonotypes with MiXCR, one entry per CDR3 protein. The table records fewer than 500,000 distinct CDR3 sequences, nearly 5% of them present only once. The source was whole blood, collected in connection with sensitization to the hapten diphenylcyclopropenone (DPC). These receptors were obtained from a woman in her 50s with alopecia areata. Some clones in this sample may be carry-over from other donors' samples.

The table lists this clonotype with a few counts. The chain carries TRBV6-2 or TRBV6-3 and TRBJ2-1; 10 bases fit TRBD2. V trimming: 0 bases; J trimming: 8 bases; junction bases outside the gene matches: 1. Germline-derived CDR1 and CDR2 are MNHEY and SVGEGT. The length of the CDR3 is 14 residues. As DNA, the CDR3 is TGTGCCAGCAGTTACTCAGCGGGAGGGGATGAGCAGTTCTTC. This gives the protein CASSYSAGGDEQFF.

This clonotype was counted only a few times. The chain is built from TRBV30 and TRBJ1-2, with D perhaps matching TRBD1 (5 bases). This CDR3 region has 15 residues. From germline, CDR1 is GTSNPN and CDR2 SVGIG (reference sequence). The ends were cut back, 1 base at V and 1 base at J, with 13 bases in the middle. CDR3 coding DNA: TGTGCCTGGAGTGCCTTACAGGCTTATAACTATGGCTACACCTTC. This encodes CAWSALQAYNYGYTF.

This clonotype was counted many times. This sequence joins TRBV4-1 and TRBJ1-1; D remains ambiguous. This CDR3 comprises 15 residues. Germline CDR1 and CDR2: MGHRA and YSYEKL. The V gene lost 6 bases and the J gene lost 0 bases, with 14 bases spanning the gap. The CDR3 region is CASRSPGRMNTEAFF. Here the CDR3 DNA reads TGCGCCAGCAGATCCCCGGGCCGCATGAACACTGAAGCTTTCTTT.

This clonotype was picked up many times. This CDR3 reads CASSYKGGDVNGYTF. The CDR3 coding sequence is TGTGCCAGCAGTTACAAGGGAGGTGATGTAAATGGCTACACCTTC. The chain employs TRBV6-6 and TRBJ1-2; D is uncertain. Germline V gene sequence: CDR1 MNHNY, CDR2 SVGAGI (reference sequence). This CDR3 has 15 amino acids. The V end lost 2 bases, the J end lost 6 bases, and 16 bases lay between the germline ends.